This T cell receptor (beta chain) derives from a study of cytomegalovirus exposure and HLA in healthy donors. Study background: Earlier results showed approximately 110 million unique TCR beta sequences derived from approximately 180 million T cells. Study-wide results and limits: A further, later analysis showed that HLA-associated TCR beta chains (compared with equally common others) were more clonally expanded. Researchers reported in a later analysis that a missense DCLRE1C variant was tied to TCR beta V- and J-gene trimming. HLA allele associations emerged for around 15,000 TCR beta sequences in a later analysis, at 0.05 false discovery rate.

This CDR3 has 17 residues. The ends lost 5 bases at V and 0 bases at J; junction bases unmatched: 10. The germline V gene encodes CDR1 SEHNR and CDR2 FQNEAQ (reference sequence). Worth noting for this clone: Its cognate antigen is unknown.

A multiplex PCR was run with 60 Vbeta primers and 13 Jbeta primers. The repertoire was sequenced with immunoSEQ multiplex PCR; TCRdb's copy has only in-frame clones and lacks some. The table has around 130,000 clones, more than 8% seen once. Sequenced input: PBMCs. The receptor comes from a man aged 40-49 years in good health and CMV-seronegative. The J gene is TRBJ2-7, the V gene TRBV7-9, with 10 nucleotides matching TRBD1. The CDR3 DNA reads TGTGCCAGCAGCATAATACTGACAGGGGGCAGCTCCTACGAGCAGTACTTC. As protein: CASSIILTGGSSYEQYF. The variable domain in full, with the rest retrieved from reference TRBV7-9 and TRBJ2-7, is DTGVSQNPRHKITKRGQNVTFRCDPISEHNRLYWYRQTLGQGPEFLTYFQNEAQLEKSRLLSDRFSAERPKGSFSTLEIQRTEQGDSAMYLCASSIILTGGSSYEQYFGPGTRLTVT.